A selection of T cell receptor beta chains follows, all from one sample in a study of OX40 agonist ivuxolimab in advanced cancers. Sequenced by immunoSEQ multiplex PCR; TCRdb stores in-frame clones only, minus some. The sample records roughly 55,000 clones, nearly 80% being singletons. This specimen was CD4+ or CD8+ T cells sorted from blood, taken in a trial of the OX40 agonist ivuxolimab. These receptors originate from an adult with an advanced solid tumor such as melanoma, head and neck, liver or kidney cancer. CDR3s include the opening cysteine and the closing phenylalanine or tryptophan. A D gene is named only where the DNA matches it firmly. Only part of the rows carry a size: once, few, many, or a class if the clone is expanded.

cdr3_length	d_call	v_call	j_call	clone_size	cdr3_nt	cdr3_aa
12	NA	TRBV28	TRBJ1-2	NA	TGTGCCAGCAGGCGCGGGGGGGGCGGCTACACCTTC	CASRRGGGGYTF
16	TRBD2	TRBV7-9	TRBJ2-5	few	TGTGCCAGCAGCTCCGGAGCTAGCGGGATACAAGAGACCCAGTACTTC	CASSSGASGIQETQYF
16	NA	TRBV28	TRBJ1-3	NA	TGTGCCAGCAGTCTGACCGGGCCTAAGGCCGGAAACACCATATATTTT	CASSLTGPKAGNTIYF
16	TRBD2	TRBV5-4	TRBJ2-5	NA	TGTGCCAGCAGCCAGAATAGCGGGGGCTGGGGAGAGACCCAGTACTTC	CASSQNSGGWGETQYF
15	TRBD1	TRBV7-2	TRBJ1-1	once	TGTGCCAGCAGCTCCTCAACCCTTGATCGGACAGGGACGATCTTT	CASSSSTLDRTGTIF
15	TRBD1	TRBV14	TRBJ2-7	NA	TGTGCCAGCAGCCAAGGGACAGGCAACTGGCTGGGGCAGTACTTC	CASSQGTGNWLGQYF
13	NA	TRBV18	TRBJ1-1	NA	TGTGCCAGCTCACCAATGAGGGACACTGAAGCTTTCTTT	CASSPMRDTEAFF
16	TRBD1	TRBV5-6	TRBJ1-2	once	TGTGCCAGCAGCCTCCAAGGGACAGGGGGTGTCTATGGCTACACCTTC	CASSLQGTGGVYGYTF
15	NA	TRBV7-3	TRBJ2-5	few	TGTGCCAGCAGCTTAACGAGGGGCAGGCAAGAGACCCAGTACTTC	CASSLTRGRQETQYF
16	NA	TRBV18	TRBJ2-7	NA	TGTGCCAGCTCACCCCTTCAATTGGGATCCAACTACGAGCAGTACTTC	CASSPLQLGSNYEQYF
16	TRBD2	TRBV5-1	TRBJ2-1	NA	TGCGCCAGCAGCTTGACGTCTAGCGGGGGAACGGTTGAGCAGTTCTTC	CASSLTSSGGTVEQFF
14	NA	TRBV7-2	TRBJ1-3	NA	TGTGCCACCCAAGTGGTTCGCTCTGGAAACACCATATATTTT	CATQVVRSGNTIYF
13	NA	TRBV4-2	TRBJ1-2	NA	TGTGCCAGCAGCGGGTTGGGAGTAGGGGGCTACACCTTC	CASSGLGVGGYTF
12	NA	TRBV10-1	TRBJ1-5	medium-sized	TGCGCCAGCAGTACTGGACAGCAGCCCCAGCATTTT	CASSTGQQPQHF
14	NA	TRBV10-1	TRBJ1-1	few	TGCGCCAGCAGTGAGTCTTCCCCGGGGACTGAAGCTTTCTTT	CASSESSPGTEAFF
15	NA	TRBV9	TRBJ2-2	NA	TGTGCCAGCAGCGTAGGGGACAACAAGGCCGGGGAGCTGTTTTTT	CASSVGDNKAGELFF
14	TRBD1	TRBV2	TRBJ2-5	once	TGTGCCAGCAGTCGGGACAGGGGAGCCGAGACCCAGTACTTC	CASSRDRGAETQYF